This T cell receptor beta chain came from a study of T cell responses to AZD1222 COVID-19 vaccine. The wider study: Whether given at about 4 or about 12 weeks, second doses were pooled.

Using immunoSEQ multiplex PCR, the repertoire was profiled, and TCRdb retains in-frame clones only, with some absent. The table includes around 190,000 clones, 80% to 95% detected once. In the case of this clone: Its antigen is not known.

Study-level findings and limits: Clonal diversity may have been underestimated, and the donors were mostly white British, with more females than males.

This sequence was found in an adult in good health. This specimen consisted of peripheral blood, obtained on day 0 of AZD1222 vaccination.

CDR3 residues: CASSQDGTVDSNYGYTF. As DNA, the CDR3 is TGTGCCAGCAGCCAAGATGGGACAGTCGATTCTAACTATGGCTACACCTTC. V usage is TRBV3-1 (or the pseudogene TRBV3-2) and J usage is TRBJ1-2; 7 bases align to TRBD1. With V trimmed by 0 bases and J by 0 bases, 7 bases remained unmatched. Looked up from germline, CDR1 is LGHDT and CDR2 is YNNKEL (reference sequence). The CDR3 spans 17 residues.